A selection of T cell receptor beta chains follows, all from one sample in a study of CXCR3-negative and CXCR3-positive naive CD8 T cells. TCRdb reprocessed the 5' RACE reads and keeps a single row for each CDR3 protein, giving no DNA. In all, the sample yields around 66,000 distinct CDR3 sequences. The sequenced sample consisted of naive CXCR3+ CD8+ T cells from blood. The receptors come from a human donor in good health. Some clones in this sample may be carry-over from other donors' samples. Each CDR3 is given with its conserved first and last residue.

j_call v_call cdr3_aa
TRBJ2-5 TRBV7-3 CASSLSQPETQYF
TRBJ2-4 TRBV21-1 CASSKPADRLAKNIQYF
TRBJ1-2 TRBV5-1 CASSLAQGGYGYTF
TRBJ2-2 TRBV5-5 CASSQDGGTGELFF
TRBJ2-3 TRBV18 CASSPPDETGITDTQYF
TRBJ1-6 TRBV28 CASSLLPTSNSPLHF
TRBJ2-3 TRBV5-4 CASSTGGSITDTQYF
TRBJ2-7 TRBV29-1 CSVAESSYEQYF
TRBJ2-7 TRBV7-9 CASSFWGGPGQGGLASYEQYF
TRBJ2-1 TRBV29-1 CSVEALLNEQFF
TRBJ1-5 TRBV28 CASSLQGQAQPQHF
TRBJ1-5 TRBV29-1 CSVDAGRGDNQPQHF
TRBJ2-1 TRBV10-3 CAISVRTGGYNEQFF
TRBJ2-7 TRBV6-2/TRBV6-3 CATPWVSYEQYF
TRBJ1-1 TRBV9 CASSENSGDTEAFF
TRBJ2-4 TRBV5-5 CASSPSGTVHNLAKNIQYF
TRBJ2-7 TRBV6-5 CASSLGQLYEQYF
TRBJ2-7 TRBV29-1 CSVDVVGTYEQYF
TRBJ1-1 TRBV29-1 CSESTGQAEAFF
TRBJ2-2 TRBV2 CASSNLTGAGELFF